This entry is about one T cell receptor (beta chain). The data are from a study of technical replicates of blood from a few donors. Germline CDR1 and CDR2: SGDLS and YYNGEE. The CDR3 extends over 14 amino acids. The V and J ends lost 4 bases and 4 bases respectively, with 14 bases between them. Clones were sequenced by immunoSEQ multiplex PCR, and TCRdb holds only the in-frame ones, with some missing. The sample consists of over 65,000 clones, approximately 97% of them appearing once. The gene calls are TRBV9 and TRBJ1-1, with D perhaps TRBD1 (6 bases). Sequencing input: T cells isolated from PBMCs. This sequence was found in a human donor in good health. CDR3 coding DNA: TGTGCCAGCAGCCGAACAGGGTCTTCCACTGAAGCTTTCTTT. Translation gives CASSRTGSSTEAFF.